The clone carrying this T cell receptor (beta chain) was counted only a few times. Original handling: Cell counts per sample came from amplifying reference gene primers. Profiling relied on immunoSEQ multiplex PCR, and the TCRdb table lists in-frame clones only, not all of them. V, J and clone size were drawn from that table, and D and trimming were deduced from the DNA. The repertoire holds roughly 200,000 clones, with about 86% as singletons. Participants spanned ages about 18 to 100 years and resided in about two dozen US areas. This sample is part of a study of blood T cell repertoires in COVID-19. Background on the study: PBMCs, B-cell-depleted T cells, or T cells provided the cDNA or gDNA that made up the material.

Germline CDR1 is GTSNPN and CDR2 is SVGIG (reference sequence). The CDR3 extends over 14 amino acids. V lost 5 bases and J lost 0, with 11 bases in between. The clonotype was recovered from a woman in her forties or fifties in a cohort exposed to, infected with or recovered from COVID-19 (not recorded which). This chain connects TRBV30 to TRBJ1-5, with D maybe TRBD1 (5 bases). Sequenced material: PBMCs or T cells enriched from blood (not recorded which). CDR3 protein: CAWGGTGSNQPQHF. CDR3 in DNA: TGTGCCTGGGGGGGGACTGGTAGCAATCAGCCCCAGCATTTT.